The 5 T cell receptor beta chains listed next were all sequenced from one sample in a study of blood T cell repertoires in COVID-19. TCRdb keeps only in-frame clones here, not all; method: immunoSEQ multiplex PCR. The top ten clones hold 7.4% of a sample with just under 60,000 clones, roughly 86% of them seen once. Material: peripheral blood. The source of these receptors is a human donor with active COVID-19. The donor label of this sample is uncertain.

This clone was seen a single time. The chain carries TRBV4-2 and TRBJ2-6; D not resolved. With 4 bases removed from V and 0 bases from J, the gap between germline ends came to 4 bases. The CDR3 runs to 14 residues. Germline V lookup: CDR1 LGHNA, CDR2 YNFKEQ. The CDR3 sequence: CASSRSSGANVLTF. CDR3 coding DNA: TGTGCCAGCAGCCGCAGCTCTGGGGCCAACGTCCTGACTTTC.

The chain uses TRBV4-1 and TRBJ2-3; 9 nucleotides align to TRBD2. V lost 0 bases to trimming and J lost 3 bases; unmatched junction nucleotides: 4. The CDR3 sequence is 16 residues long. Germline V gives CDR1 MGHRA, CDR2 YSYEKL. The CDR3 nucleotides read TGCGCCAGCAGCCAAGAAAGCGGGAGGACGACAGATACGCAGTATTTT. Translation gives CASSQESGRTTDTQYF.

The chain couples TRBV5-1 to TRBJ2-5; TRBD2 agrees at 8 bases. Germline trimming cut 4 bases from V and 5 bases from J; bases unmatched to any gene: 13. Germline assignment: CDR1 SGHRS and CDR2 YFSETQ. CDR3 length: 16 amino acids. CDR3: CASSGLSREVMETQYF. The CDR3 nucleotides are TGCGCCAGCAGCGGGCTCTCGCGGGAGGTCATGGAGACCCAGTACTTC.

The rearrangement joins TRBV21-1 to TRBJ1-1. TRBV21-1 is a pseudogene. This CDR3 is 18 amino acids long. The CDR3 is CASSKALRNSEPNTEAFF. The DNA of the CDR3 is TGTGCCAGCAGCAAAGCGCTCAGGAATAGCGAGCCGAACACTGAAGCTTTCTTT.

The chain has TRBV2 and TRBJ1-5; possible D gene TRBD1, 5 bases. Trimming shortened V by 5 bases and J by 6 bases, and 14 bases separated the two germline ends. CDR3 length equals 14 residues. Per the germline V gene, CDR1 is SNHLY and CDR2 is FYNNEI. Here the CDR3 reads CASSTGRGGQPQHF. Written as DNA, the CDR3 is TGTGCCAGCAGTACCGGGCGGGGCGGTCAGCCCCAGCATTTT.